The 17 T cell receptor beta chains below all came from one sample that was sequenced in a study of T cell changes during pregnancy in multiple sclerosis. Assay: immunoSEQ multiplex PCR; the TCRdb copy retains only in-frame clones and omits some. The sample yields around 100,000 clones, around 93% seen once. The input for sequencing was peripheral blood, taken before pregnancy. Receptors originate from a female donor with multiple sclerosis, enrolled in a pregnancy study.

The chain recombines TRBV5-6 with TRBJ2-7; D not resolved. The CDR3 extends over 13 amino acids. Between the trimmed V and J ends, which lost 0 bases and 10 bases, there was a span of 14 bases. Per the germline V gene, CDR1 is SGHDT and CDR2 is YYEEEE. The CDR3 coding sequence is TGTGCCAGCAGCTTGGGCCTCGGAGATACCCAGTACTTC. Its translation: CASSLGLGDTQYF. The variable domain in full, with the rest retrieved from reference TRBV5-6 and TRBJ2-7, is DAGVTQSPTHLIKTRGQQVTLRCSPKSGHDTVSWYQQALGQGPQFIFQYYEEEERQRGNFPDRFSGHQFPNYSSELNVNALLLGDSALYLCASSLGLGDTQYFGPGTRLTVT.

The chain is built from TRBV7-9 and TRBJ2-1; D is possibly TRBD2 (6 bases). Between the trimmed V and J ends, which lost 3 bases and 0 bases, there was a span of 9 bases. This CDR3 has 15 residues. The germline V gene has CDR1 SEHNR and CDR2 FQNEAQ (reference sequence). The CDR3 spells CASSFSGSSYNEQFF. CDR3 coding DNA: TGTGCCAGCAGCTTTAGCGGCAGCTCCTACAATGAGCAGTTCTTC.

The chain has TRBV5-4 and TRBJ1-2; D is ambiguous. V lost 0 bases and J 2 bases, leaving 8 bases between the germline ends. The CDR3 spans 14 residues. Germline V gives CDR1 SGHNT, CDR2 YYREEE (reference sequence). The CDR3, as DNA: TGTGCCAGCAGCTTGGTCGGAGCCAACTATGGCTACACCTTC. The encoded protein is CASSLVGANYGYTF.

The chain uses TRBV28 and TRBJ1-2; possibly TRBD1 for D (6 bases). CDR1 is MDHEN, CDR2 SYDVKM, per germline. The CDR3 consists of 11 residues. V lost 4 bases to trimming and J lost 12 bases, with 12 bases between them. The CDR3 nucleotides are TGTGCCAGCAGTTCGACAGGACCCGACACCTTC. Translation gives CASSSTGPDTF.

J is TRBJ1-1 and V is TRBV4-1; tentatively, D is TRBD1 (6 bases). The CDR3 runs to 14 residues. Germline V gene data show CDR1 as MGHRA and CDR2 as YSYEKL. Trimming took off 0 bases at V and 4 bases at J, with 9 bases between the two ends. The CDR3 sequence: CASSQDDRLTEAFF. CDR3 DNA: TGCGCCAGCAGCCAAGACGACAGGCTCACTGAAGCTTTCTTT.

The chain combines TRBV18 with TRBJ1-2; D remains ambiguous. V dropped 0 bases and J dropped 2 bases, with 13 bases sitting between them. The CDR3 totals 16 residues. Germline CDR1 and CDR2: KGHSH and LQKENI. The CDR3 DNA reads TGTGCCAGCTCACCACCCACCGCCCAGATGAACTATGGCTACACCTTC. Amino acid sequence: CASSPPTAQMNYGYTF.

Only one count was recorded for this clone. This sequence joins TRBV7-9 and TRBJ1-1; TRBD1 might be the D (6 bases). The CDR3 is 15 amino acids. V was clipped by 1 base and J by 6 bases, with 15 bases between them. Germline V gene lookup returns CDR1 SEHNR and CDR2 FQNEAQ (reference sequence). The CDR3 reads CASSLVGGGNSEAFF. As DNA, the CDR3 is TGTGCCAGCAGCTTAGTAGGGGGGGGAAATTCTGAAGCTTTCTTT.

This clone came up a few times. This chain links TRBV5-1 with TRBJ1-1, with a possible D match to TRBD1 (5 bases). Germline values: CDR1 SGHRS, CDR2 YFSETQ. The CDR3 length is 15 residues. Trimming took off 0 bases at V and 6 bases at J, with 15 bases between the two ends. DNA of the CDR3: TGCGCCAGCAGCTTGGTGGGCGGACACGAGGCTGAAGCTTTCTTT. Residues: CASSLVGGHEAEAFF.

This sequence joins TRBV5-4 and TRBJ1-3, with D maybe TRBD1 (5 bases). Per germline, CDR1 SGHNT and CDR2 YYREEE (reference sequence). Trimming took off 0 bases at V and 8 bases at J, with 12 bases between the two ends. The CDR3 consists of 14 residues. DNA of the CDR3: TGTGCCAGCAGCTTGGTCGGCAGGGCTGACACCATATATTTT. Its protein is CASSLVGRADTIYF.

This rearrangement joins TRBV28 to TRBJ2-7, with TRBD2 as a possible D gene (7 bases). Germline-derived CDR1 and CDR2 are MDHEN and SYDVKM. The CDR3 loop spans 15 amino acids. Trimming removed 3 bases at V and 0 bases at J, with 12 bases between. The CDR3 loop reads CASSFGGAPSYEQYF. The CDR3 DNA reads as TGTGCCAGCAGTTTTGGGGGGGCCCCCTCCTACGAGCAGTACTTC.

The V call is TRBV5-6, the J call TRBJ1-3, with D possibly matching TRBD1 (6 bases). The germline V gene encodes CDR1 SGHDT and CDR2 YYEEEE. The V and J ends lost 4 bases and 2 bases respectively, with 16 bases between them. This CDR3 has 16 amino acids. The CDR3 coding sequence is TGTGCCAGCAGCCCCCGGGTGAACAGGGCTGGAAACACCATATATTTT. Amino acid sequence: CASSPRVNRAGNTIYF.

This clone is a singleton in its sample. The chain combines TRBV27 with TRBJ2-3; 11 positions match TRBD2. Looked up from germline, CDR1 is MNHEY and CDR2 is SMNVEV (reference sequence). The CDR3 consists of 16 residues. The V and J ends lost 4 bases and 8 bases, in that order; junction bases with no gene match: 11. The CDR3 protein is CASSSGVLAGGSTQYF. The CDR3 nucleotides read TGTGCCAGCAGTTCCGGGGTGCTAGCGGGAGGAAGTACGCAGTATTTT.

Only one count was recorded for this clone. The CDR3 is CASKGRGSLGEQYF. The DNA of the CDR3 is TGTGCCAGCAAGGGGCGGGGGTCCCTCGGCGAGCAGTACTTC. The chain combines TRBV28 with TRBJ2-7, with TRBD2 identical over 7 bases. With V trimmed by 7 bases and J by 6 bases, 12 bases remained unmatched. This CDR3 comprises 14 residues. Germline V lookup: CDR1 MDHEN, CDR2 SYDVKM.

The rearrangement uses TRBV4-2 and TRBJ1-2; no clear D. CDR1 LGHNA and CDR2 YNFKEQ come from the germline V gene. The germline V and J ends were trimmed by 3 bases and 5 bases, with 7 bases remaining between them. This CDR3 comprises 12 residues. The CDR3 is CASSQLLYGYTF. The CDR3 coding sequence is TGTGCCAGCAGCCAGCTTCTATATGGCTACACCTTC.

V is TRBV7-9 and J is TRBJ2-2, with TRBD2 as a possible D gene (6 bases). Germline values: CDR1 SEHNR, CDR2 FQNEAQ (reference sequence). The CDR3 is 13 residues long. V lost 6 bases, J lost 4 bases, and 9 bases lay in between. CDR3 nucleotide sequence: TGTGCCAGCAGGCGGGACGTCACCGGGGAGCTGTTTTTT. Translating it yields CASRRDVTGELFF.

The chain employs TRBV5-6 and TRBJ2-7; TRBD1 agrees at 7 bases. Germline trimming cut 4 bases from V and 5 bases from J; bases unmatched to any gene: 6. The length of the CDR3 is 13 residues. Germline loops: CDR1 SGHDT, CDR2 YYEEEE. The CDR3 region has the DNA TGTGCCAGCAGCCCCCGGGACAGTGACGAGCAGTACTTC. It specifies CASSPRDSDEQYF.

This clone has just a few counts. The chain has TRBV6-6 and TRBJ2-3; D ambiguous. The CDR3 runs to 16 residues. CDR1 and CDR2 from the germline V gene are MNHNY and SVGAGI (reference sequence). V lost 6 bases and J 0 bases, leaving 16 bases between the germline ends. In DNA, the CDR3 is TGTGCCAGCAGCCAAGGAGCCCTGACTAGCACAGATACGCAGTATTTT. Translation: CASSQGALTSTDTQYF.